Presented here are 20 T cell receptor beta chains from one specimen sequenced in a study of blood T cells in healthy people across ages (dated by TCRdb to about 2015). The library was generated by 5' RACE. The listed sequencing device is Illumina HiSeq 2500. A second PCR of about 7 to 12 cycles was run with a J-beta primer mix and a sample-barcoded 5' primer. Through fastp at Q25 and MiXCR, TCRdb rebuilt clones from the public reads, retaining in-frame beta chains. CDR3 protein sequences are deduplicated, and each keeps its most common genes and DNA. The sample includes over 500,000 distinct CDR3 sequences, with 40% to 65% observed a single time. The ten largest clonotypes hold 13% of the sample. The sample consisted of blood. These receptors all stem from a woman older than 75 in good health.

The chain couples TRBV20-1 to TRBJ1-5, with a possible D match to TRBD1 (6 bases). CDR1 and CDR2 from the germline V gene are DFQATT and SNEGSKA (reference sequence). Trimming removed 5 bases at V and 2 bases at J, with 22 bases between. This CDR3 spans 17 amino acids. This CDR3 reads CSAGPSSGALGNQPQHF. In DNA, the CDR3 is TGCAGTGCTGGCCCGTCCTCAGGGGCGCTTGGCAATCAGCCCCAGCATTTT.

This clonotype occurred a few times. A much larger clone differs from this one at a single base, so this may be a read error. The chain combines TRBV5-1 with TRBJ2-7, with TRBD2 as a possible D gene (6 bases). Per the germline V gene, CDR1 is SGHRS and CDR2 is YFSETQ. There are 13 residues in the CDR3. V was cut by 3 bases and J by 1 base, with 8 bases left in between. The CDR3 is CASSWEVSYEQYF. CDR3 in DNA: TGCGCCAGCAGCTGGGAGGTTTCCTACGAGCAGTACTTC.

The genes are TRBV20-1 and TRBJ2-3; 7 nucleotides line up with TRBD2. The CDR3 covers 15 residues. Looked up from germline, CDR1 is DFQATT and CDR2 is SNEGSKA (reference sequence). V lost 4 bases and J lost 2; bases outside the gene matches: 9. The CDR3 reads CSATPLARDTDTQYF. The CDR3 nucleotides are TGCAGTGCTACCCCACTAGCGCGGGACACAGATACGCAGTATTTT.

CDR3 loop: CASKDPAYNEQFF. In DNA form, the CDR3 reads TGTGCCAGCAAGGACCCCGCCTACAATGAGCAGTTCTTC. This rearrangement joins TRBV6-6 to TRBJ2-1; no firm D call. The V gene lost 7 bases and the J gene lost 2 bases, with 9 bases spanning the gap. Germline-derived CDR1 and CDR2 are MNHNY and SVGAGI (reference sequence). CDR3 length: 13 amino acids.

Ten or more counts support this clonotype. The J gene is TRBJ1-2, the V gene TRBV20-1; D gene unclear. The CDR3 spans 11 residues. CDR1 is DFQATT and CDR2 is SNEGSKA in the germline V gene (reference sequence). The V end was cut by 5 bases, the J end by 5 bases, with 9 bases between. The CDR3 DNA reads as TGCAGTGCTTGGGATCAGTATGGCTACACCTTC. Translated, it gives CSAWDQYGYTF.

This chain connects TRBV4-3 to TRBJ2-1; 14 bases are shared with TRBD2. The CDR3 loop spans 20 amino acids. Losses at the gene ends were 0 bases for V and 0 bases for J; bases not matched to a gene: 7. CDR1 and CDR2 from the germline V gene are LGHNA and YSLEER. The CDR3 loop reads CASSQDLFGTSGSSYNEQFF. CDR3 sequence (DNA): TGCGCCAGCAGCCAAGATTTATTTGGGACTAGCGGGAGCTCCTACAATGAGCAGTTCTTC.

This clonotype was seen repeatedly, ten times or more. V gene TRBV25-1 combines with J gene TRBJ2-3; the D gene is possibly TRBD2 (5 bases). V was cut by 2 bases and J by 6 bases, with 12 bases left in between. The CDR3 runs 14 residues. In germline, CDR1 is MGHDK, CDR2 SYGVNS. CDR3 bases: TGTGCCAGCAGTGAACCGTCTAGCAGGGATACGCAGTATTTT. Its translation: CASSEPSSRDTQYF.

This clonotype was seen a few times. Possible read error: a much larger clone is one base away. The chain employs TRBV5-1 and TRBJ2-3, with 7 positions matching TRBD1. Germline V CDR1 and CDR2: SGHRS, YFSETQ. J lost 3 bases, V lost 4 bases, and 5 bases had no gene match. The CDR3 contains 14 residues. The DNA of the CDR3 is TGCGCCAGCAGCGCAGACAGGGCTACAGATACGCAGTATTTT. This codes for CASSADRATDTQYF.

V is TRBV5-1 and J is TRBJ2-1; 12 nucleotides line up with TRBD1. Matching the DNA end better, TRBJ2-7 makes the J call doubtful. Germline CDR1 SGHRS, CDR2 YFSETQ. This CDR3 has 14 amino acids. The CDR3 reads CASSGTGGYNEQYF. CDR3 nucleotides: TGCGCCAGCAGCGGGACAGGGGGCTACAATGAGCAGTACTTC.

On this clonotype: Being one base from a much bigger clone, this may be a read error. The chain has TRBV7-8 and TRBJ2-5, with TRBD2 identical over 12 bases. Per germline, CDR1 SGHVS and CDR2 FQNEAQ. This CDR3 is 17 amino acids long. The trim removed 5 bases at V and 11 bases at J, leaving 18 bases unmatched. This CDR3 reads CASSVLTSGSGSTEQYF. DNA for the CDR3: TGTGCCAGCAGCGTACTGACTAGCGGGAGCGGATCCACTGAGCAGTACTTC.

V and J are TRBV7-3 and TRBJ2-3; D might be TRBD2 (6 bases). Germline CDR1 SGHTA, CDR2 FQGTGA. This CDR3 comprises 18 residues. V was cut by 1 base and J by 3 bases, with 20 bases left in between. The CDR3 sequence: CASSLKVVGGDTTDTQYF. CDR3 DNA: TGTGCCAGCAGCTTAAAAGTCGTTGGCGGGGATACTACAGATACGCAGTATTTT. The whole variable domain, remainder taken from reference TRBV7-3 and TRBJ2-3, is GAGVSQTPSNKVTEKGKYVELRCDPISGHTALYWYRQSLGQGPEFLIYFQGTGAADDSGLPNDRFFAVRPEGSVSTLKIQRTERGDSAVYLCASSLKVVGGDTTDTQYFGPGTRLTVL.

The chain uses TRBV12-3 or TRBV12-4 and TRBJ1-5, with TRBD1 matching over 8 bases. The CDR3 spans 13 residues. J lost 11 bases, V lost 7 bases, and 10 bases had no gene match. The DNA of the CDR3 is TGTGCCAGCACTGTAGCAGGGGGCCAAGCCCAGCATTTT. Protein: CASTVAGGQAQHF.

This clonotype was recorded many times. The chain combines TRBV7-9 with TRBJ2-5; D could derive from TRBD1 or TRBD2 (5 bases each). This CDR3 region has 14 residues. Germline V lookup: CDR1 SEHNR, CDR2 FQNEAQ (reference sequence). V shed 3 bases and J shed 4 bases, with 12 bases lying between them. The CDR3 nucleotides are TGTGCCAGCAGCTTGAGTGCAGGGACAGAGACCCAGTACTTC. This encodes CASSLSAGTETQYF.

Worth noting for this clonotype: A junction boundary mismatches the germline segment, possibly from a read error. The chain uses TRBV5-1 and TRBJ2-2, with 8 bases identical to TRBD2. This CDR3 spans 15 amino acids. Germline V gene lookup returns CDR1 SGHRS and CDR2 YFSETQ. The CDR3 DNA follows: TGCGCCGGCAGCCCGGGAGGGCTGAACACCGGGGAGCTGTTTTTT. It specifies CAGSPGGLNTGELFF.

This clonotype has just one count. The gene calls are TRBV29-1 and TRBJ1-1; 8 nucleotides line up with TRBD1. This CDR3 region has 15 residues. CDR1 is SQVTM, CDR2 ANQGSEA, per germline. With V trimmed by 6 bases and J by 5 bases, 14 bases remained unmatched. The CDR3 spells CSVTSSWTGYTEAFF. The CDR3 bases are TGCAGCGTGACTTCCTCTTGGACAGGGTATACTGAAGCTTTCTTT.

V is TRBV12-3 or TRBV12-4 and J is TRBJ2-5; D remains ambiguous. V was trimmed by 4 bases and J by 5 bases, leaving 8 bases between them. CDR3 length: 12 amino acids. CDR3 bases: TGTGCCAGCAGTTCCCCAGCGGAGACCCAGTACTTC. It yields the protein CASSSPAETQYF.

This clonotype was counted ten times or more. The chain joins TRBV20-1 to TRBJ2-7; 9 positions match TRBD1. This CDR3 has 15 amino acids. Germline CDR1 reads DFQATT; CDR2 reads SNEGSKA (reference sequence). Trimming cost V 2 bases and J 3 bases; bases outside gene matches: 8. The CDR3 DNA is TGCAGTGCTAGACGGGGACAGGGACCTTACTACGAGCAGTACTTC. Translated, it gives CSARRGQGPYYEQYF.

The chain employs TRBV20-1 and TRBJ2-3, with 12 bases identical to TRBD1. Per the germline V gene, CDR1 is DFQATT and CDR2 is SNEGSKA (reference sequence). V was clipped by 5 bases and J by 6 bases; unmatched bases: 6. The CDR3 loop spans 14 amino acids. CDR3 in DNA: TGCAGTGCTGACCCGGGACAGGGGGCGGATACGCAGTATTTT. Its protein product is CSADPGQGADTQYF.

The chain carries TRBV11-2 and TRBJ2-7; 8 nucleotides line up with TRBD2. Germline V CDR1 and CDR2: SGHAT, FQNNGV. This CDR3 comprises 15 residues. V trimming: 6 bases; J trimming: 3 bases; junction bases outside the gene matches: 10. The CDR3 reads CASRPGLAGYYEQYF. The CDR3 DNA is TGTGCCAGCAGGCCCGGCCTAGCGGGCTACTACGAGCAGTACTTC.

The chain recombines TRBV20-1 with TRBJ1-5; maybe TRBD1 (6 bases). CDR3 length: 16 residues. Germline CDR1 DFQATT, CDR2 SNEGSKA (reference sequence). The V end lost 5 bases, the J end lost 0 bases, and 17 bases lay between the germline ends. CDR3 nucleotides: TGCAGTGCTCGGACAGCCGGAGCTATTAGCAATCAGCCCCAGCATTTT. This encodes CSARTAGAISNQPQHF.